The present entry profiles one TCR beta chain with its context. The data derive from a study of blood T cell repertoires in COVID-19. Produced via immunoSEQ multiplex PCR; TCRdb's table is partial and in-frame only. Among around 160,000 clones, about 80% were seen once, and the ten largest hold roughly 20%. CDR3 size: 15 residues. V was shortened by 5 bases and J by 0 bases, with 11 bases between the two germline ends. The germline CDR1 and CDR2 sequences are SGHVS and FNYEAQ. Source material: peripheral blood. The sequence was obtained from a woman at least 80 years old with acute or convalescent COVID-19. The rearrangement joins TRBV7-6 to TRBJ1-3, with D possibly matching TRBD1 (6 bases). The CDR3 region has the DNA TGTGCCAGCAGCCTCAACAGGGTCTCTGGAAACACCATATATTTT. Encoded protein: CASSLNRVSGNTIYF.